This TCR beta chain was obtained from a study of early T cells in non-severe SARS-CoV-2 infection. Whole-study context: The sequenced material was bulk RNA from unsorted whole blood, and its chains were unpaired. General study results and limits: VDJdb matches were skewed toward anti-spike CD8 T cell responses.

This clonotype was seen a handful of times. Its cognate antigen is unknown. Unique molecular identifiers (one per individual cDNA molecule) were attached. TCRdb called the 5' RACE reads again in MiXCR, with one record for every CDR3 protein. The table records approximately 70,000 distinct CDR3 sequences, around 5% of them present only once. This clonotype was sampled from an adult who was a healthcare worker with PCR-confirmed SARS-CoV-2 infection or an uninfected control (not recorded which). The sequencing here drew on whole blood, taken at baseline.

The CDR3: CASSQGRGVTGELFF. The DNA of the CDR3 is TGTGCCAGCAGCCAAGGGAGGGGAGTGACCGGGGAGCTGTTTTTT. The chain uses TRBV3-1 and TRBJ2-2, with D tentatively TRBD2 (6 bases). The germline gives CDR1 LGHDT, CDR2 YNNKEL (reference sequence). V lost 1 base, J lost 5 bases, and 11 bases lay in between. The CDR3 is 15 amino acids.